This entry lists 32 T cell receptor beta chains sequenced from one sample in a study of T cells in localized non-small cell lung cancer. Sequencing was performed with immunoSEQ multiplex PCR; in TCRdb, only in-frame clones are kept and a portion is missing. The repertoire has around 100,000 clones, roughly 89% of them found once; the top ten carry around 14%. The input for sequencing was peripheral blood, taken before any cancer treatment. These receptors were collected from a man aged 40 to 75 with stage I squamous cell lung carcinoma.

The chain carries TRBV7-2 and TRBJ1-6; 8 nucleotides line up with TRBD1. CDR3 length: 15 residues. Trimming removed 1 base from V and 10 bases from J; junction bases left unmatched: 6. The V gene's germline CDR1 is SGHTA and CDR2 FQGNSA. The CDR3 DNA reads as TGTGCCAGCAGCTTAGTGAGGACAGGGAACTCACCCCTCCACTTT. It specifies CASSLVRTGNSPLHF.

The chain uses TRBV7-2 and TRBJ1-5, with 11 bases identical to TRBD1. V shed 1 base and J 10 bases; nucleotides not matched to a gene: 6. The CDR3 is made up of 15 amino acids. CDR1 is SGHTA and CDR2 is FQGNSA in the germline V gene. This CDR3 is CASSLVGTGGEPQHF. DNA for the CDR3: TGTGCCAGCAGCTTAGTCGGGACAGGGGGGGAACCCCAGCATTTT.

This rearrangement joins TRBV5-5 to TRBJ1-5, with D perhaps matching TRBD1 (5 bases). The V end lost 1 base, the J end lost 1 base, and 12 bases lay between the germline ends. CDR3 length: 16 residues. Germline V gives CDR1 SGHKS, CDR2 YYEKEE (reference sequence). The CDR3 sequence is CASSLWGAESNQPQHF. The CDR3 DNA reads as TGTGCCAGCAGCTTGTGGGGCGCGGAGAGCAATCAGCCCCAGCATTTT.

The genes are TRBV18 and TRBJ2-7; 9 nucleotides line up with TRBD1. The J segment lost 2 bases and the V segment lost 3 bases, leaving 5 bases of the junction unmatched. The length of the CDR3 is 15 residues. CDR1 is KGHSH and CDR2 is LQKENI in the germline V gene. In DNA, the CDR3 is TGTGCCAGCTCACCTACGACAGGGGGTACCTACGAGCAGTACTTC. Protein product: CASSPTTGGTYEQYF. Full variable domain (missing parts from reference TRBV18 and TRBJ2-7): NAGVMQNPRHLVRRRGQEARLRCSPMKGHSHVYWYRQLPEEGLKFMVYLQKENIIDESGMPKERFSAEFPKEGPSILRIQQVVRGDSAAYFCASSPTTGGTYEQYFGPGTRLTVT.

The chain couples TRBV30 to TRBJ2-1, with no clear D. Germline V lookup: CDR1 GTSNPN, CDR2 SVGIG (reference sequence). Between the trimmed V and J ends, which lost 2 bases and 6 bases, there was a span of 8 bases. This CDR3 is 12 amino acids long. This CDR3 is CAWSLVFNEQFF. As DNA, the CDR3 is TGTGCCTGGAGTCTGGTCTTCAATGAGCAGTTCTTC. The full variable domain, completed using reference TRBV30 and TRBJ2-1, is SQTIHQWPATLVQPVGSPLSLECTVEGTSNPNLYWYRQAAGRGLQLLFYSVGIGQISSEVPQNLSASRPQDRQFILSSKKLLLSDSGFYLCAWSLVFNEQFFGPGTRLTVL.

This clone has more than one count but fewer than ten. J is TRBJ2-1 and V is TRBV18, with unresolved D. The CDR3 loop spans 11 amino acids. The germline V gene has CDR1 KGHSH and CDR2 LQKENI. V gave up 3 bases and J gave up 7 bases, with 4 bases separating them. CDR3 loop: CASSPSNEQFF. The CDR3 DNA is TGTGCCAGCTCACCTTCGAATGAGCAGTTCTTC.

This chain joins TRBV5-1 and TRBJ2-1; perhaps TRBD1 as D (6 bases). The germline V gene has CDR1 SGHRS and CDR2 YFSETQ. This CDR3 contains 15 residues. The V end was cut by 4 bases, the J end by 4 bases, with 15 bases between. CDR3 DNA: TGCGCCAGCAGCCCCCAGGGGTCATGGTACAATGAGCAGTTCTTC. Encoded protein: CASSPQGSWYNEQFF.

The sample holds one count of this clone. The chain recombines TRBV6-5 with TRBJ1-5; 9 nucleotides align to TRBD1. Trimming at V came to 4 bases and at J to 5 bases, leaving 3 bases not matched to a gene. This CDR3 has 14 amino acids. Germline CDR1 and CDR2: MNHEY and SVGAGI. CDR3 region: CASSLRTGDQPQHF. In nucleotides, the CDR3 is TGTGCCAGCAGTTTACGGACAGGGGATCAGCCCCAGCATTTT.

The V call is TRBV6-4, the J call TRBJ2-3; a possible D gene is TRBD1 (5 bases). V was clipped by 4 bases and J by 5 bases, with 10 bases between them. The germline V gene has CDR1 MRHNA and CDR2 SNTAGT. The CDR3 runs 13 residues. The CDR3 region has the DNA TGTGCCAGCAGTGTTGGGGCTGAAGATACGCAGTATTTT. Translating it yields CASSVGAEDTQYF.

This clone was seen once. The chain joins TRBV25-1 to TRBJ2-3; 8 bases map to TRBD2. J lost 6 bases, V lost 1 base, and 6 bases had no gene match. CDR3 length: 15 residues. The germline V gene has CDR1 MGHDK and CDR2 SYGVNS. DNA of the CDR3: TGTGCCAGCAGTGAATCCCGGGGGGGCGATGATACGCAGTATTTT. Amino acid sequence: CASSESRGGDDTQYF.

The rearrangement joins TRBV5-8 to TRBJ1-1; unclear D gene. V lost 1 base to trimming and J lost 11 bases, with 9 bases between them. Germline CDR1 is SGHTS and CDR2 is YDEGEE. There are 11 residues in the CDR3. CDR3 protein: CASSLSGAAFF. For the CDR3, the DNA is TGTGCCAGCAGCTTGTCTGGAGCGGCTTTCTTT.

The chain employs TRBV27 and TRBJ1-2; weak D call: TRBD1 (6 bases). The CDR3 is 12 amino acids. Per the germline V gene, CDR1 is MNHEY and CDR2 is SMNVEV (reference sequence). Trimming cost V 3 bases and J 8 bases, with 10 bases left between them. The CDR3 here is CASSFGGRGYTF. CDR3 DNA: TGTGCCAGCAGTTTCGGGGGGCGAGGCTACACCTTC.

This chain links TRBV18 with TRBJ2-7; TRBD1 might be the D (6 bases). CDR3 length: 13 amino acids. Per germline, CDR1 KGHSH and CDR2 LQKENI. V lost 5 bases to trimming and J lost 0 bases, with 8 bases between them. CDR3 nucleotide sequence: TGTGCCAGCTCAAGACAGGACTCCTACGAGCAGTACTTC. Protein sequence: CASSRQDSYEQYF.

The chain is built from TRBV6-5 and TRBJ1-5, with TRBD1 matching 7 bases. The germline gives CDR1 MNHEY, CDR2 SVGAGI. The length of the CDR3 is 14 residues. V lost 5 bases to trimming and J lost 6 bases; unmatched junction nucleotides: 7. The CDR3 nucleotides are TGTGCCAGCAGTCGTGACAGGGAGCGTCAGCCCCAGCATTTT. It specifies CASSRDRERQPQHF.

This clone has only a few counts. This chain connects TRBV6-5 to TRBJ1-1; D ambiguous. Germline lookup yields CDR1 MNHEY and CDR2 SVGAGI. The CDR3 sequence is 11 residues long. The germline V and J ends were trimmed by 7 bases and 5 bases, with 8 bases remaining between them. Written as DNA, the CDR3 is TGTGCCAGCATGGGGAGGACTGAAGCTTTCTTT. This codes for CASMGRTEAFF.

This clone was detected only once. The V and J genes are TRBV5-1 and TRBJ2-3; 9 nucleotides match TRBD1. The CDR3 is 15 residues long. V lost 2 bases, J lost 3 bases, and 4 bases stayed unmatched. Germline V CDR1 and CDR2: SGHRS, YFSETQ. DNA of the CDR3: TGCGCCAGCAGCTTCCCCGGGACAGGGACAGATACGCAGTATTTT. Amino acid sequence: CASSFPGTGTDTQYF.

The chain is built from TRBV30 and TRBJ1-2; 8 bases fit TRBD1. With 4 bases clipped from V and 8 bases from J, the junction kept 12 bases outside the gene matches. The CDR3 is 14 amino acids. Germline assignment: CDR1 GTSNPN and CDR2 SVGIG (reference sequence). DNA for the CDR3: TGTGCCTGGACCGACAGGGGACGAGGTGAGGGCTACACCTTC. Amino acids: CAWTDRGRGEGYTF. Full variable domain (rest looked up from reference TRBV30 and TRBJ1-2): SQTIHQWPATLVQPVGSPLSLECTVEGTSNPNLYWYRQAAGRGLQLLFYSVGIGQISSEVPQNLSASRPQDRQFILSSKKLLLSDSGFYLCAWTDRGRGEGYTFGSGTRLTVV.

The V gene is TRBV6-1, the J gene TRBJ1-2; no definite D call. This CDR3 is built from 14 residues. With 2 bases removed from V and 0 bases from J, the gap between germline ends came to 7 bases. Germline V gene lookup returns CDR1 MNHNS and CDR2 SASEGT. CDR3 sequence (DNA): TGTGCCAGCAGTGAACATTACCCTAACTATGGCTACACCTTC. Amino acids: CASSEHYPNYGYTF.

V and J are TRBV6-1 and TRBJ2-3; D is perhaps TRBD2 (6 bases). Trimming cost V 4 bases and J 0 bases, with 8 bases left between them. CDR3 length: 14 residues. Germline CDR1 reads MNHNS; CDR2 reads SASEGT. CDR3 DNA sequence: TGTGCCAGCAGTGTGGGGACTAGCACAGATACGCAGTATTTT. Its translation is CASSVGTSTDTQYF.

This chain connects TRBV9 to TRBJ1-3; perhaps TRBD1 as D (5 bases). The germline V and J ends were trimmed by 0 bases and 9 bases, with 16 bases remaining between them. CDR1 and CDR2 (germline): SGDLS, YYNGEE. The CDR3 contains 15 residues. The CDR3 coding sequence is TGTGCCAGCAGCGTAGACCCCGGGGGGATTAGCACCATATATTTT. It yields the protein CASSVDPGGISTIYF.

CDR3 in DNA: TGCGCCAGCAGCCCCCCTTGGGGAACAGGGGGGGACAATGAGCAGTTCTTC. Encoded protein: CASSPPWGTGGDNEQFF. The rearrangement joins TRBV5-1 to TRBJ2-1; D might be TRBD1 (8 bases). The CDR3 has 17 residues. CDR1 SGHRS and CDR2 YFSETQ come from the germline V gene. Trimming took off 4 bases at V and 5 bases at J, with 22 bases between the two ends.

V and J are TRBV6-5 and TRBJ2-3, with D perhaps matching TRBD1 (6 bases). The germline V and J ends were trimmed by 0 bases and 0 bases, with 10 bases remaining between them. This CDR3 spans 16 amino acids. The germline V gene has CDR1 MNHEY and CDR2 SVGAGI. Here the CDR3 DNA reads TGTGCCAGCAGTTACTCGTTCAGGGGTAGCACAGATACGCAGTATTTT. Translated, it gives CASSYSFRGSTDTQYF.

The rearrangement joins TRBV14 to TRBJ2-4; possible D gene TRBD1, 6 bases. The CDR3 spans 16 residues. Looked up from germline, CDR1 is SGHDN and CDR2 is FVKESK. V lost 2 bases to trimming and J lost 3 bases, with 14 bases between them. CDR3 bases: TGTGCCAGCAGCCAACGACAGGACTCCCTCAAAAACATTCAGTACTTC. Its protein product is CASSQRQDSLKNIQYF. Using reference TRBV14 and TRBJ2-4 for the parts outside the CDR3, the full variable domain is EAGVTQFPSHSVIEKGQTVTLRCDPISGHDNLYWYRRVMGKEIKFLLHFVKESKQDESGMPNNRFLAERTGGTYSTLKVQPAELEDSGVYFCASSQRQDSLKNIQYFGAGTRLSVL.

This clone was seen a few times. The rearrangement links TRBV5-4 to TRBJ2-3; D possibly corresponds to TRBD2 (5 bases). The V end lost 6 bases, the J end lost 4 bases, and 18 bases lay between the germline ends. The CDR3 covers 15 residues. CDR1 and CDR2 from the germline V gene are SGHNT and YYREEE (reference sequence). The CDR3 nucleotides read TGTGCCAGCACCTCCCCACGGCCCGGGGCAGATACGCAGTATTTT. This sequence encodes CASTSPRPGADTQYF.

The V and J genes are TRBV6-1 and TRBJ1-1; D is unresolved. Germline V gives CDR1 MNHNS, CDR2 SASEGT. The V and J ends lost 7 bases and 4 bases respectively, with 13 bases between them. The CDR3 runs 13 residues. The CDR3 nucleotides read TGTGCCAGCAATCCCTCGGGTTTCACTGAAGCTTTCTTT. It is translated as CASNPSGFTEAFF.

The chain has TRBV7-6 and TRBJ1-5; D ambiguous. V dropped 2 bases and J dropped 5 bases, with 10 bases sitting between them. The CDR3 has 14 residues. Per germline, CDR1 SGHVS and CDR2 FNYEAQ. The CDR3 is CASSLSAVDQPQHF. The CDR3 nucleotides read TGTGCCAGCAGCTTATCCGCGGTGGATCAGCCCCAGCATTTT.

The chain carries TRBV4-1 and TRBJ2-1, with TRBD2 identical over 9 bases. With 0 bases clipped from V and 7 bases from J, the junction kept 10 bases outside the gene matches. Germline CDR1 and CDR2: MGHRA and YSYEKL. The CDR3 spans 17 residues. DNA for the CDR3: TGCGCCAGCAGCCAAGAAGGGTCTCGGCGGGGGGGGAATGAGCAGTTCTTC. This sequence encodes CASSQEGSRRGGNEQFF.

The rearrangement links TRBV4-2 to TRBJ1-1; no firm D call. V gave up 1 base and J gave up 5 bases, with 14 bases separating them. The CDR3 contains 15 residues. The V gene's germline CDR1 is LGHNA and CDR2 YNFKEQ. Written as DNA, the CDR3 is TGTGCCAGCAGCCAAGTACCCTTGGAGGGAACTGAAGCTTTCTTT. Amino acid sequence: CASSQVPLEGTEAFF.

Only one count was recorded for this clone. V gene TRBV2 combines with J gene TRBJ2-3, with 7 bases identical to TRBD1. Per the germline V gene, CDR1 is SNHLY and CDR2 is FYNNEI. The CDR3 is made up of 15 amino acids. Trimming took 8 bases from V and 0 from J; bases not matched to a gene: 8. CDR3 sequence: CASLRQGRSTDTQYF. CDR3 bases: TGTGCCAGCTTACGACAGGGTCGCAGCACAGATACGCAGTATTTT. The variable domain in full, with the rest retrieved from reference TRBV2 and TRBJ2-3, is EPEVTQTPSHQVTQMGQEVILRCVPISNHLYFYWYRQILGQKVEFLVSFYNNEISEKSEIFDDQFSVERPDGSNFTLKIRSTKLEDSAMYFCASLRQGRSTDTQYFGPGTRLTVL.

The J gene is TRBJ2-7, the V gene TRBV7-9, with D maybe TRBD1 (5 bases). The CDR3 length is 14 residues. Germline V gives CDR1 SEHNR, CDR2 FQNEAQ (reference sequence). Between the trimmed V and J ends, which lost 2 bases and 2 bases, there was a span of 10 bases. Here the CDR3 reads CASSLMTATYEQYF. Here the CDR3 DNA reads TGTGCCAGCAGCTTAATGACAGCGACCTACGAGCAGTACTTC.

This sequence joins TRBV5-1 and TRBJ1-4; D is perhaps TRBD1 (6 bases). V dropped 3 bases and J dropped 8 bases, with 17 bases sitting between them. The CDR3 is made up of 15 amino acids. The germline gives CDR1 SGHRS, CDR2 YFSETQ. CDR3 protein: CASSWGGGGNEKLFF. The CDR3 region has the DNA TGCGCCAGCAGCTGGGGTGGAGGGGGGAACGAAAAACTGTTTTTT.

The chain employs TRBV6-1 and TRBJ1-6; D might be TRBD1 (5 bases). The CDR3 runs 13 residues. Germline-derived CDR1 and CDR2 are MNHNS and SASEGT. Trimming took off 8 bases at V and 13 bases at J, with 18 bases between the two ends. The CDR3 region is CASLGTSSGPLHF. The CDR3, as DNA: TGTGCCAGCCTGGGGACTTCCTCAGGCCCCCTCCACTTT.